These T cell receptor beta chains were read from a single sample in a study of identifying expanded T cells in peripheral blood. The assay was immunoSEQ multiplex PCR, and TCRdb's table has in-frame clones only and misses some. The sample lists approximately 130,000 clones, approximately 86% occurring once. Sequencing was carried out using blood. These receptors all come from a person aged 18-70 years in good health. Each CDR3 is given with its conserved first and last residue. Fields, in order: clone size, V gene, J gene, D gene, CDR3 protein, CDR3 DNA. D genes are given only for firm matches. Rows may omit the clone size; those that give it use once, few, many or a size class.

clone_size: once
v_call: TRBV19
j_call: TRBJ1-4
d_call: -
cdr3_aa: CASSSGPVGEKLFF
cdr3_nt: TGTGCCAGTAGTTCCGGACCTGTTGGGGAAAAACTGTTTTTT

clone_size: -
v_call: TRBV11-2
j_call: TRBJ1-3
d_call: -
cdr3_aa: CASSSGNTIYF
cdr3_nt: TGTGCCAGCAGCTCTGGAAACACCATATATTTT

clone_size: -
v_call: TRBV18
j_call: TRBJ2-3
d_call: -
cdr3_aa: CASSPWDFASTDTQYF
cdr3_nt: TGTGCCAGCTCACCATGGGACTTCGCTAGCACAGATACGCAGTATTTT

clone_size: -
v_call: TRBV5-4
j_call: TRBJ1-4
d_call: -
cdr3_aa: CASSQDRGGLNEKLFF
cdr3_nt: TGTGCCAGCAGCCAAGACCGGGGTGGGTTGAATGAAAAACTGTTTTTT

clone_size: -
v_call: TRBV7-9
j_call: TRBJ2-6
d_call: -
cdr3_aa: CASTREGGFSGANVLTF
cdr3_nt: TGTGCCAGCACTCGAGAGGGCGGTTTCTCTGGGGCCAACGTCCTGACTTTC

clone_size: -
v_call: TRBV4-1
j_call: TRBJ1-2
d_call: -
cdr3_aa: CASSQGEGEGGYTF
cdr3_nt: TGCGCCAGCAGCCAAGGTGAGGGTGAGGGTGGCTACACCTTC

clone_size: -
v_call: TRBV4-2
j_call: TRBJ1-5
d_call: -
cdr3_aa: CASSPQIIQHGNSNQPQHF
cdr3_nt: TGTGCCAGCAGCCCCCAAATCATACAGCACGGAAATAGCAATCAGCCCCAGCATTTT

clone_size: -
v_call: TRBV6-5
j_call: TRBJ2-3
d_call: -
cdr3_aa: CASSSEGGADTQYF
cdr3_nt: TGTGCCAGCAGTTCCGAGGGGGGGGCAGATACGCAGTATTTT

clone_size: once
v_call: TRBV7-3
j_call: TRBJ2-5
d_call: TRBD2
cdr3_aa: CASSPSLSGRGETQYF
cdr3_nt: TGTGCCAGCAGCCCCAGCCTGAGCGGGAGGGGGGAGACCCAGTACTTC

clone_size: -
v_call: TRBV2
j_call: TRBJ2-3
d_call: TRBD2
cdr3_aa: CASSDHGGNTDTQYF
cdr3_nt: TGTGCCAGCAGTGACCACGGGGGGAACACAGATACGCAGTATTTT

clone_size: -
v_call: TRBV5-1
j_call: TRBJ2-3
d_call: TRBD2
cdr3_aa: CASSFRAGGPNPSTDTQYF
cdr3_nt: TGCGCCAGCAGCTTTCGAGCGGGAGGGCCTAACCCTAGCACAGATACGCAGTATTTT

clone_size: -
v_call: TRBV7-2
j_call: TRBJ2-1
d_call: -
cdr3_aa: CASNPAGWDEQFF
cdr3_nt: TGTGCCAGCAACCCAGCCGGTTGGGATGAGCAGTTCTTC

clone_size: few
v_call: TRBV28
j_call: TRBJ1-2
d_call: -
cdr3_aa: CASSWGQGYGYTF
cdr3_nt: TGTGCCAGCAGTTGGGGGCAGGGCTATGGCTACACCTTC

clone_size: -
v_call: TRBV19
j_call: TRBJ1-4
d_call: -
cdr3_aa: CATAGHLTGEKLFF
cdr3_nt: TGTGCCACCGCGGGACACCTCACTGGTGAAAAACTGTTTTTT

clone_size: -
v_call: TRBV5-1
j_call: TRBJ2-7
d_call: TRBD1
cdr3_aa: CASGGPGQGYEQYF
cdr3_nt: TGCGCCAGCGGGGGACCGGGACAGGGCTACGAGCAGTACTTC

clone_size: -
v_call: TRBV15
j_call: TRBJ2-3
d_call: TRBD2
cdr3_aa: CATSRGSGRADTQYF
cdr3_nt: TGTGCCACCAGCAGGGGTAGCGGGAGGGCAGATACGCAGTATTTT

clone_size: -
v_call: TRBV5-4
j_call: TRBJ2-1
d_call: TRBD2
cdr3_aa: CASSQGTSDYNEQFF
cdr3_nt: TGTGCCAGCAGCCAAGGGACTAGCGACTACAATGAGCAGTTCTTC

clone_size: once
v_call: TRBV5-1
j_call: TRBJ1-5
d_call: TRBD1
cdr3_aa: CASSWTGGPYSNQPQHF
cdr3_nt: TGCGCCAGCAGCTGGACAGGGGGCCCTTATAGCAATCAGCCCCAGCATTTT

clone_size: -
v_call: TRBV6-5
j_call: TRBJ2-7
d_call: TRBD2
cdr3_aa: CAIGERGYEQYF
cdr3_nt: TGTGCCATCGGGGAGCGGGGGTACGAGCAGTACTTC

clone_size: -
v_call: TRBV6-6
j_call: TRBJ2-2
d_call: -
cdr3_aa: CASSYGGGELFF
cdr3_nt: TGTGCCAGCAGTTACGGTGGCGGGGAGCTGTTTTTT

clone_size: -
v_call: TRBV29-1
j_call: TRBJ1-2
d_call: -
cdr3_aa: CSVELVRYSGYTF
cdr3_nt: TGCAGCGTTGAACTAGTGAGGTACAGTGGCTACACCTTC

clone_size: -
v_call: TRBV28
j_call: TRBJ1-2
d_call: -
cdr3_aa: CASSPAAGPTFNYGYTF
cdr3_nt: TGTGCCAGCAGTCCGGCGGCGGGGCCCACATTTAACTATGGCTACACCTTC

clone_size: once
v_call: TRBV5-1
j_call: TRBJ1-2
d_call: TRBD1
cdr3_aa: CASSPGQRSWGYTF
cdr3_nt: TGCGCCAGCAGTCCGGGACAGCGGTCTTGGGGCTACACCTTC

clone_size: few
v_call: TRBV30
j_call: TRBJ2-5
d_call: -
cdr3_aa: CAWSPILGGGETQYF
cdr3_nt: TGTGCCTGGAGTCCCATCCTGGGGGGAGGAGAGACCCAGTACTTC

clone_size: -
v_call: TRBV21-1
j_call: TRBJ2-5
d_call: -
cdr3_aa: CASSKGNTGEETQYF
cdr3_nt: TGTGCCAGCAGCAAAGGGAACACAGGGGAAGAGACCCAGTACTTC

clone_size: few
v_call: TRBV6-1
j_call: TRBJ1-6
d_call: -
cdr3_aa: CASSSRGVSPLHF
cdr3_nt: TGTGCCAGCAGTAGCAGGGGAGTCTCACCCCTCCACTTT

clone_size: -
v_call: TRBV5-1
j_call: TRBJ2-5
d_call: TRBD2
cdr3_aa: CASSLGELSGTEETQYF
cdr3_nt: TGCGCCAGCAGCTTGGGAGAACTTAGCGGGACGGAAGAGACCCAGTACTTC

clone_size: -
v_call: TRBV5-6
j_call: TRBJ1-3
d_call: -
cdr3_aa: CASSLAGGFSGNTIYF
cdr3_nt: TGTGCCAGCAGCTTGGCTGGGGGATTCAGTGGAAACACCATATATTTT

clone_size: -
v_call: TRBV4-2
j_call: TRBJ2-5
d_call: TRBD2
cdr3_aa: CASSQASGDAETQYF
cdr3_nt: TGTGCCAGCAGCCAAGCTAGCGGGGACGCAGAGACCCAGTACTTC

clone_size: -
v_call: TRBV4-3
j_call: TRBJ2-1
d_call: -
cdr3_aa: CASSQDRAIHNEQFF
cdr3_nt: TGCGCCAGCAGCCAAGATCGGGCCATTCACAATGAGCAGTTCTTC

clone_size: -
v_call: TRBV25-1
j_call: TRBJ1-5
d_call: -
cdr3_aa: CASSLGSEPQHF
cdr3_nt: TGTGCCAGCAGTCTAGGCTCTGAGCCCCAGCATTTT

clone_size: -
v_call: TRBV29-1
j_call: TRBJ2-5
d_call: -
cdr3_aa: CSVEGQDQETQYF
cdr3_nt: TGCAGCGTTGAAGGACAGGATCAAGAGACCCAGTACTTC

clone_size: -
v_call: TRBV7-2
j_call: TRBJ2-1
d_call: -
cdr3_aa: CASSLASVGDEQFF
cdr3_nt: TGTGCCAGCAGCTTAGCTAGCGTAGGCGATGAGCAGTTCTTC

clone_size: -
v_call: TRBV7-2
j_call: TRBJ2-3
d_call: -
cdr3_aa: CASSQERMTEATDTQYF
cdr3_nt: TGTGCCAGCAGCCAAGAAAGAATGACGGAGGCCACAGATACGCAGTATTTT

clone_size: once
v_call: TRBV10-3
j_call: TRBJ2-5
d_call: TRBD2
cdr3_aa: CAISPWTSGNQETQYF
cdr3_nt: TGTGCCATCAGCCCTTGGACTAGCGGTAACCAAGAGACCCAGTACTTC

clone_size: -
v_call: TRBV11-2
j_call: TRBJ2-5
d_call: TRBD1
cdr3_aa: CASSFRGRQETQYF
cdr3_nt: TGTGCCAGCAGCTTTAGGGGGCGTCAAGAGACCCAGTACTTC

clone_size: -
v_call: TRBV7-9
j_call: TRBJ2-5
d_call: -
cdr3_aa: CASSLVWLTGEETQYF
cdr3_nt: TGTGCCAGCAGCTTAGTTTGGTTGACGGGGGAAGAGACCCAGTACTTC

clone_size: -
v_call: TRBV27
j_call: TRBJ2-7
d_call: TRBD1
cdr3_aa: CASSKGQGADEQYF
cdr3_nt: TGTGCCAGCAGTAAGGGACAGGGGGCGGACGAGCAGTACTTC

clone_size: -
v_call: TRBV7-9
j_call: TRBJ2-4
d_call: -
cdr3_aa: CASSFPQEAKNIQYF
cdr3_nt: TGTGCCAGCAGCTTTCCCCAGGAAGCCAAAAACATTCAGTACTTC

clone_size: -
v_call: TRBV7-9
j_call: TRBJ2-1
d_call: TRBD2
cdr3_aa: CASSIGTSGRGEQFF
cdr3_nt: TGTGCCAGCAGCATCGGGACTAGCGGGAGGGGTGAGCAGTTCTTC

clone_size: -
v_call: TRBV14
j_call: TRBJ2-1
d_call: -
cdr3_aa: CASSQDPGSPRDNEQFF
cdr3_nt: TGTGCCAGCAGCCAAGACCCCGGCAGCCCTAGAGACAATGAGCAGTTCTTC

clone_size: -
v_call: TRBV18
j_call: TRBJ1-4
d_call: -
cdr3_aa: CASSPNPTNEKLFF
cdr3_nt: TGTGCCAGCTCGCCAAACCCCACTAATGAAAAACTGTTTTTT

clone_size: -
v_call: TRBV2
j_call: TRBJ1-2
d_call: -
cdr3_aa: CASNGGGYTF
cdr3_nt: TGTGCCAGCAACGGGGGTGGCTACACCTTC

clone_size: -
v_call: TRBV7-9
j_call: TRBJ2-1
d_call: TRBD2
cdr3_aa: CASSFGPAGGPNEQFF
cdr3_nt: TGTGCCAGCAGCTTCGGGCCGGCGGGGGGGCCCAATGAGCAGTTCTTC

clone_size: -
v_call: TRBV6-1
j_call: TRBJ2-7
d_call: TRBD1
cdr3_aa: CASSAPGQFYEQYF
cdr3_nt: TGTGCCAGCAGTGCCCCGGGACAGTTCTACGAGCAGTACTTC

clone_size: -
v_call: TRBV4-1
j_call: TRBJ1-1
d_call: -
cdr3_aa: CASSQHQIMNTEAFF
cdr3_nt: TGCGCCAGCAGCCAACATCAAATAATGAACACTGAAGCTTTCTTT